This TCR beta chain was captured in a study of cytomegalovirus exposure and HLA in healthy donors. The PCR made use of 60 Vbeta and 13 Jbeta primers. Clones were sequenced by immunoSEQ multiplex PCR, and TCRdb holds only the in-frame ones, with some missing. The profile shows 45,000 to 65,000 clones, 60% to 80% of them singletons. The clonotype originates from a woman aged 35 to 49 in good health and CMV-seropositive. Input material: PBMCs.

This chain's CDR3 is CASSLELAGGPDYNEQFF. Here the CDR3 DNA reads TGTGCCAGCAGCTTAGAACTAGCGGGGGGGCCCGACTACAATGAGCAGTTCTTC. The chain recombines TRBV7-2 with TRBJ2-1, with TRBD2 identical over 13 bases. Germline lookup yields CDR1 SGHTA and CDR2 FQGNSA. The CDR3 has 18 amino acids. J was trimmed by 3 bases and V by 1 base; bases with no gene match: 6.